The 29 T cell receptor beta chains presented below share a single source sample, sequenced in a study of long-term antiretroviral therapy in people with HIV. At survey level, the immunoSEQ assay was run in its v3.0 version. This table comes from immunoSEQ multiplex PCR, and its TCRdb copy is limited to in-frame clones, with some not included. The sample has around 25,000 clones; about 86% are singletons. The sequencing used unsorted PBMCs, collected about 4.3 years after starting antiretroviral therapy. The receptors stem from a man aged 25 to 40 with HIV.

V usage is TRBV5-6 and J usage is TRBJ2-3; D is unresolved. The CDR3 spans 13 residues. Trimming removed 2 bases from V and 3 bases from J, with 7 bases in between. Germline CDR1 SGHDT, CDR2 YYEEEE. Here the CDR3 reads CASSFSRTDTQYF. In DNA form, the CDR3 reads TGTGCCAGCAGCTTTTCTCGGACAGATACGCAGTATTTT.

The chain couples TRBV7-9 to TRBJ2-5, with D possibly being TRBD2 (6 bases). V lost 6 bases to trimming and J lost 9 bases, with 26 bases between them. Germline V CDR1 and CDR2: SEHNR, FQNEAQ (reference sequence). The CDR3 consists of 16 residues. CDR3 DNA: TGTGCCAGCAGATCCTCCGGGGGAGGACTTGGGGTGGCCCAGTACTTC. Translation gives CASRSSGGGLGVAQYF. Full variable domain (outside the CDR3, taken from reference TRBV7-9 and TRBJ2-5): DTGVSQNPRHKITKRGQNVTFRCDPISEHNRLYWYRQTLGQGPEFLTYFQNEAQLEKSRLLSDRFSAERPKGSFSTLEIQRTEQGDSAMYLCASRSSGGGLGVAQYFGPGTRLLVL.

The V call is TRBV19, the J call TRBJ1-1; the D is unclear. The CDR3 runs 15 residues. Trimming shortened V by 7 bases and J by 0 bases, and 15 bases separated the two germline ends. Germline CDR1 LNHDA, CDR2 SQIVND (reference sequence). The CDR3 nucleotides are TGTGCCAGTACCAAAACAAGGAACATGAACACTGAAGCTTTCTTT. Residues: CASTKTRNMNTEAFF.

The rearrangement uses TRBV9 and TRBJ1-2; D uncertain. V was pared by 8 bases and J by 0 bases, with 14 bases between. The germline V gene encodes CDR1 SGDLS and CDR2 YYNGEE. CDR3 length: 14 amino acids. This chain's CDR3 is CARTPGPANYGYTF. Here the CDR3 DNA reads TGTGCCAGAACCCCCGGTCCAGCTAACTATGGCTACACCTTC.

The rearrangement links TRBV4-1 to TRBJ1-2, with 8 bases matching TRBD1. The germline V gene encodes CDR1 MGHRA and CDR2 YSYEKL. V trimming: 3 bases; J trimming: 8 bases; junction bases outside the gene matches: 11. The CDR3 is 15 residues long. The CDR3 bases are TGCGCCAGCAGCCAGGAGCCCGGGACAGGCCGGGGCTACACCTTC. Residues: CASSQEPGTGRGYTF.

CDR3 region: CASRASTGDTQYF. DNA for the CDR3: TGTGCCAGCAGGGCTTCGACTGGGGATACGCAGTATTTT. V usage is TRBV9 and J usage is TRBJ2-3; D is unresolved. This CDR3 region has 13 residues. The V gene's germline CDR1 is SGDLS and CDR2 YYNGEE. V gave up 5 bases and J gave up 6 bases, with 13 bases separating them.

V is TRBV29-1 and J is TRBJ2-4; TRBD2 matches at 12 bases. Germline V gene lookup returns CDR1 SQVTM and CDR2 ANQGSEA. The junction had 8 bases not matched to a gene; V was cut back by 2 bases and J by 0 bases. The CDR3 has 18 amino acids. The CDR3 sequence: CSVERPLAGGLAKNIQYF. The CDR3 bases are TGCAGCGTTGAAAGGCCCCTAGCGGGAGGGCTAGCCAAAAACATTCAGTACTTC.

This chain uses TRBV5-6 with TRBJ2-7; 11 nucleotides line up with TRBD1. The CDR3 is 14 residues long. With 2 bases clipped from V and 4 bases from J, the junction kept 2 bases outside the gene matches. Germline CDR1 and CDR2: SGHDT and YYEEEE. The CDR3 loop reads CASSFWDRGYEQYF. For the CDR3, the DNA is TGTGCCAGCAGCTTCTGGGACAGGGGGTACGAGCAGTACTTC. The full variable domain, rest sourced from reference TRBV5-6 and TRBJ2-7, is DAGVTQSPTHLIKTRGQQVTLRCSPKSGHDTVSWYQQALGQGPQFIFQYYEEEERQRGNFPDRFSGHQFPNYSSELNVNALLLGDSALYLCASSFWDRGYEQYFGPGTRLTVT.

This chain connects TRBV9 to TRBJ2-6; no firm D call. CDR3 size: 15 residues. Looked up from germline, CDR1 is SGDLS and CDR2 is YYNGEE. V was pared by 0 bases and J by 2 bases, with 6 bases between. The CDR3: CASSVGRPGANVLTF. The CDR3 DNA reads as TGTGCCAGCAGCGTAGGCAGACCTGGGGCCAACGTCCTGACTTTC.

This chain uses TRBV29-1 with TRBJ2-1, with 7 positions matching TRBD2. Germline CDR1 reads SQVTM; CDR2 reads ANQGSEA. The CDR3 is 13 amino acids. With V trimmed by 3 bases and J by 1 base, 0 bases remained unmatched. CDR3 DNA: TGCAGCGTTGAGGGGGGGTCCTACAATGAGCAGTTCTTC. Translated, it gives CSVEGGSYNEQFF.

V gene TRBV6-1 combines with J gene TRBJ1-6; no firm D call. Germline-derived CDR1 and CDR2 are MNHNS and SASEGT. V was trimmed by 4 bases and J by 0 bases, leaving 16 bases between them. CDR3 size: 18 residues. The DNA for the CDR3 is TGTGCCAGCAGTGTCCGGGAGGAAATGGCCTCCTATAATTCACCCCTCCACTTT. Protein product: CASSVREEMASYNSPLHF.

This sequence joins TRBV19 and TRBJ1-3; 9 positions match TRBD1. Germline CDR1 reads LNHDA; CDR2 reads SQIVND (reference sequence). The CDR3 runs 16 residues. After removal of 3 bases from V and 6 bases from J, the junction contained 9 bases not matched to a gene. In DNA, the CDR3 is TGTGCCAGTAGTATGGGACAGGGAGGAAGTGCAAACACCATATATTTT. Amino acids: CASSMGQGGSANTIYF.

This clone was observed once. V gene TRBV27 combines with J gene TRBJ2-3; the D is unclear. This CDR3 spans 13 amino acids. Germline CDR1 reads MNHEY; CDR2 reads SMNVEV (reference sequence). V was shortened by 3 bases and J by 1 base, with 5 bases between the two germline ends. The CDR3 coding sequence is TGTGCCAGCAGTTTTAGGGGCACAGATACGCAGTATTTT. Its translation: CASSFRGTDTQYF.

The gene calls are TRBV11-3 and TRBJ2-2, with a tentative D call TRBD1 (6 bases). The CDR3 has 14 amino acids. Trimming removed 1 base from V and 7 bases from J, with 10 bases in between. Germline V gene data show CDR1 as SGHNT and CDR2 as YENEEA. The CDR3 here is CASSLGTDGGELFF. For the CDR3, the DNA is TGTGCCAGCAGCTTAGGGACAGACGGCGGGGAGCTGTTTTTT.

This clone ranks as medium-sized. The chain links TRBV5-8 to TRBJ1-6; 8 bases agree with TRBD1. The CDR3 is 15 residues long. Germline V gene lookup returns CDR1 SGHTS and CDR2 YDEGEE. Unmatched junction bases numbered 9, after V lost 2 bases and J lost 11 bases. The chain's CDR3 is CASSFRDRSSTPLHF. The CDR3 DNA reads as TGTGCCAGCAGCTTCCGGGACAGGTCATCTACACCCCTCCACTTT.

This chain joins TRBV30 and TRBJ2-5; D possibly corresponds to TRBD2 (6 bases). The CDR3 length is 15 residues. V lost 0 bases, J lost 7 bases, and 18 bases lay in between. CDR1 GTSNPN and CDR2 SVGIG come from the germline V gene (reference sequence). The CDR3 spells CAWSVGPTARGTQYF. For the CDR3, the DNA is TGTGCCTGGAGTGTAGGGCCGACAGCGCGGGGGACCCAGTACTTC.

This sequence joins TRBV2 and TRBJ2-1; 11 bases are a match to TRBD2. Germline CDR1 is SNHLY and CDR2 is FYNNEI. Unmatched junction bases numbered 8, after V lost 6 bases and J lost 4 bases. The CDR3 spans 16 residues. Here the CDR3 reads CASRTNLAGGYNEQFF. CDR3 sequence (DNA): TGTGCCAGCAGAACGAACCTAGCGGGGGGATACAATGAGCAGTTCTTC. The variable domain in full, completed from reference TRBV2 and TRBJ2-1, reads EPEVTQTPSHQVTQMGQEVILRCVPISNHLYFYWYRQILGQKVEFLVSFYNNEISEKSEIFDDQFSVERPDGSNFTLKIRSTKLEDSAMYFCASRTNLAGGYNEQFFGPGTRLTVL.

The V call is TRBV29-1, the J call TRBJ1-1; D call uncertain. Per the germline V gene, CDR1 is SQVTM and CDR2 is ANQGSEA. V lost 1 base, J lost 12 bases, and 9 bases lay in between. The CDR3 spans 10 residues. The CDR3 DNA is TGCAGCGTTGAAGGTGGGGTTACTTTCTTT. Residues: CSVEGGVTFF.

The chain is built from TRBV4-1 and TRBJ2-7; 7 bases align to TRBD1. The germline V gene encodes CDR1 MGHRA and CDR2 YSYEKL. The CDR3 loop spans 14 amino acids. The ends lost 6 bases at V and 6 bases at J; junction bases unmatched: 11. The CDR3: CASSVRQGPSEQYF. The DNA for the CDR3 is TGCGCCAGCAGTGTTAGACAGGGTCCCAGCGAGCAGTACTTC.

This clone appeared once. The CDR3 is CASSVEGEEWTNTEAFF. In DNA, the CDR3 is TGTGCCAGCAGCGTAGAGGGAGAAGAATGGACTAACACTGAAGCTTTCTTT. The chain is built from TRBV9 and TRBJ1-1; D is uncertain. Trimming took 0 bases from V and 2 from J, leaving 17 bases between them. Germline CDR1 and CDR2: SGDLS and YYNGEE. The CDR3 extends over 17 amino acids. Filled out from reference TRBV9 and TRBJ1-1, the complete variable domain reads DSGVTQTPKHLITATGQRVTLRCSPRSGDLSVYWYQQSLDQGLQFLIQYYNGEERAKGNILERFSAQQFPDLHSELNLSSLELGDSALYFCASSVEGEEWTNTEAFFGQGTRLTVV.

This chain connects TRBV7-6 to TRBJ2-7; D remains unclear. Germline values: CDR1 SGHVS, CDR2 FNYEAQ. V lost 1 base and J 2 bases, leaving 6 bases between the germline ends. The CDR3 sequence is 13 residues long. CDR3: CASSLGVAYEQYF. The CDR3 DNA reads TGTGCCAGCAGCTTAGGAGTTGCCTACGAGCAGTACTTC.

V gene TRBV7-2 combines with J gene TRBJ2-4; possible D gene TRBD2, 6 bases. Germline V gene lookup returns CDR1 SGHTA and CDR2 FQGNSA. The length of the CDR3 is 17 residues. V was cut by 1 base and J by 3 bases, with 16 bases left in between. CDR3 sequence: CASSLGGLAHIKNIQYF. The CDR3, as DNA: TGTGCCAGCAGCTTAGGCGGGCTAGCGCATATCAAAAACATTCAGTACTTC.

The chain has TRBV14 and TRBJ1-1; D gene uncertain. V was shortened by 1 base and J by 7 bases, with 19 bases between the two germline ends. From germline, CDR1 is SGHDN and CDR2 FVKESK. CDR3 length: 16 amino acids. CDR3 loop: CASSQGMALAAVEAFF. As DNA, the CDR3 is TGTGCCAGCAGCCAAGGGATGGCCTTGGCTGCAGTTGAAGCTTTCTTT.

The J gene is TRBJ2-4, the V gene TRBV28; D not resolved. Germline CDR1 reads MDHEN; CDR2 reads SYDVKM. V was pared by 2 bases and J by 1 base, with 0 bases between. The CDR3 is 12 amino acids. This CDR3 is CASSLAKNIQYF. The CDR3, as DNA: TGTGCCAGCAGTTTAGCCAAAAACATTCAGTACTTC.

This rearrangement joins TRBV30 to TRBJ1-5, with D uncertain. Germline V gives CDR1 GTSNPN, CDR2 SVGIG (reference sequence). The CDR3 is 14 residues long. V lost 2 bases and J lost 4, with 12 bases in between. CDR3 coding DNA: TGTGCCTGGAGTTCGCCCGGAGGTAATCAGCCCCAGCATTTT. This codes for CAWSSPGGNQPQHF. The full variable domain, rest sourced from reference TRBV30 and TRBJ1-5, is SQTIHQWPATLVQPVGSPLSLECTVEGTSNPNLYWYRQAAGRGLQLLFYSVGIGQISSEVPQNLSASRPQDRQFILSSKKLLLSDSGFYLCAWSSPGGNQPQHFGDGTRLSIL.

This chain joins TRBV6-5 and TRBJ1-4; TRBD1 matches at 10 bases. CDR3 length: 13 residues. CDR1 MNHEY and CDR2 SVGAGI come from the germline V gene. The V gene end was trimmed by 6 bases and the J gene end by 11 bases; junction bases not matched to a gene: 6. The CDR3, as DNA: TGTGCCAGCAGCGGGGACAGGGGAGGCAAACTGTTTTTT. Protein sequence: CASSGDRGGKLFF.

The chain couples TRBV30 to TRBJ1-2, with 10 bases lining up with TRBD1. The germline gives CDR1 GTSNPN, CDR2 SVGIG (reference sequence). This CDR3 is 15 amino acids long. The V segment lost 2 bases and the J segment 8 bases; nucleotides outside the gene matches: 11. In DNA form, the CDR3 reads TGTGCCTGGAGTCCGTGGGACAGGGGAGGCAAGGGCTACACCTTC. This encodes CAWSPWDRGGKGYTF.

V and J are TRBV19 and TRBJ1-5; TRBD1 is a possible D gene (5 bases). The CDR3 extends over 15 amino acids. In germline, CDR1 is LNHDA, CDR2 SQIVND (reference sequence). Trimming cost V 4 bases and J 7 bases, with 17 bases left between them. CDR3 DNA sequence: TGTGCCAGTAGTAGGAGGGGCGGGGGAGCACAGCCCCAGCATTTT. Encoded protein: CASSRRGGGAQPQHF.

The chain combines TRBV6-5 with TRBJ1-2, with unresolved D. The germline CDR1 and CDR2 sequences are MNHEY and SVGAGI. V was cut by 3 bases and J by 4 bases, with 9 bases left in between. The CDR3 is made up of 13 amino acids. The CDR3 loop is CASSYRQTYGYTF. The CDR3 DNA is TGTGCCAGCAGTTATAGGCAGACCTATGGCTACACCTTC.